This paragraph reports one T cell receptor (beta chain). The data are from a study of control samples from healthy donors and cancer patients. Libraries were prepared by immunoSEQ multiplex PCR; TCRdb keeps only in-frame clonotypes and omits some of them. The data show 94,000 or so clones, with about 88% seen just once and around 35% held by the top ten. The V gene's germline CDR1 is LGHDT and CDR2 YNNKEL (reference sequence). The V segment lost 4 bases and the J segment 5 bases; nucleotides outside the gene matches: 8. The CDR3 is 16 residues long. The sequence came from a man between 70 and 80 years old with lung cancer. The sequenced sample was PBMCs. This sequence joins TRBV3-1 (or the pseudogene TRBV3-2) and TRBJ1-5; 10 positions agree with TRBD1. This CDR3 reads CASSLSGTGAYQPQHF. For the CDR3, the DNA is TGTGCCAGCAGCCTATCCGGGACAGGGGCCTATCAGCCCCAGCATTTT.